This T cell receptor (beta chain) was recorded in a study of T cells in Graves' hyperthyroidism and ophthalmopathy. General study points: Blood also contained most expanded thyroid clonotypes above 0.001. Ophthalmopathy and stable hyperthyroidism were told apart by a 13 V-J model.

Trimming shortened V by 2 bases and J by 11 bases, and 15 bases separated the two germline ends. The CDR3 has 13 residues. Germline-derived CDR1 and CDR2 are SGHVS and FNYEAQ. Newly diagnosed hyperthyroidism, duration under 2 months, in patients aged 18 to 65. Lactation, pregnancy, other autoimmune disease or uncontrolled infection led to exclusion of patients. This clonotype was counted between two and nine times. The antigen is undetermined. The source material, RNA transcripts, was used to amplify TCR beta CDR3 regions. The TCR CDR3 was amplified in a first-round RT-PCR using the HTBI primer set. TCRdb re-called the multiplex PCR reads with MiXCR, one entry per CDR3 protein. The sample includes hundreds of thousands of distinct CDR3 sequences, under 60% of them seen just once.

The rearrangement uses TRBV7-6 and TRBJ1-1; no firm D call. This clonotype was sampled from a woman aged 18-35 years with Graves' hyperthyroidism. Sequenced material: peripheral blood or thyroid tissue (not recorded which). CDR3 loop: CASSLTSLAWAFF. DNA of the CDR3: TGTGCCAGCAGCTTAACGAGTCTCGCGTGGGCTTTCTTT.